The rows below give T cell receptor beta chains drawn from one sample of a study of blood T cell repertoires in COVID-19. Generated by immunoSEQ multiplex PCR, the TCRdb table keeps only in-frame clones and is missing some. The table has 350,000 to 400,000 clones, about 90% seen once. What was sequenced was PBMCs or T cells enriched from blood (not recorded which). Every receptor here comes from a woman under 40 who had recovered from COVID-19. The CDR3 runs from the conserved cysteine through the conserved F or W. D genes are given only for firm matches.

D gene | V gene | CDR3 protein
NA | TRBV29-1 | CSVVTGITEAFF
TRBD2 | TRBV30 | CAWGLGTSGGRETQYF
NA | TRBV7-9 | CASSLGGGNEQYF
NA | TRBV4-1 | CASSQDRGNQPQHF
TRBD1 | TRBV9 | CASSQYAAGGEKLFF
NA | TRBV12-2 | CASRFQVSSGRAYNEQFF
TRBD1 | TRBV7-2 | CASSHPTGGAFGANVLTF
TRBD2 | TRBV14 | CASSTGLAGLSSYEQYF
NA | TRBV19 | CASSIRTPYSNQPQHF
NA | TRBV5-1 | CASSLGQPAGELFF
NA | TRBV11-2 | CASSPLRGTGNTIYF
NA | TRBV3-1/TRBV3-2 | CASSQKGGYGYTF
NA | TRBV5-1 | CASSLARGAYGYTF
NA | TRBV5-8 | CASSRRQGNQPQHF
NA | TRBV4-1 | CASSHIGGGTQPQHF
TRBD2 | TRBV10-3 | CAIGLGGETQYF
NA | TRBV3-1/TRBV3-2 | CASSPSAGPTEAFF
TRBD1 | TRBV18 | CASSPGQGVEQYF
NA | TRBV27 | CASSTSGYGYTF
TRBD1 | TRBV27 | CASSYGTGNNEQFF
TRBD2 | TRBV5-1 | CASSPPRGGSYEQYF
TRBD1 | TRBV28 | CASSTRTGAQIEAFF
TRBD2 | TRBV10-1 | CASSPPGGINEQYF
NA | TRBV5-1 | CASSLEQANNSPLHF
NA | TRBV10-3 | CAIMGLSNTGELFF
NA | TRBV12-3/TRBV12-4 | CASSLRGDEQFF
TRBD1 | TRBV5-8 | CASSLYGTGARYEAFF
NA | TRBV4-1 | CASSLGGHPNTGELFF
NA | TRBV14 | CASSQYEGTEAFF
NA | TRBV5-6 | CASSPGFRGELFF
NA | TRBV18 | CASSPEGSYYGYTF
TRBD2 | TRBV6-5 | CATRLAGTTDTQYF
TRBD1 | TRBV9 | CASSPSRGPKFYEQYF
TRBD1 | TRBV6-5 | CASSYRQGPNTEAFF
NA | TRBV27 | CASSPQSGNTIYF
NA | TRBV28 | CASSPYSGSYEQYF
TRBD1 | TRBV7-2 | CASSLVPQGEETQYF
NA | TRBV27 | CASSIIGGADQPQHF
NA | TRBV7-9 | CASSVREGGPVSEKLFF
NA | TRBV11-2 | CASSQSTAGSGNTIYF
TRBD1 | TRBV5-1 | CASSLGVGTGFANTEAFF
TRBD1 | TRBV5-4 | CASSLGDRNTGELFF